One TCR beta chain is described in this entry. Its antigen is not known. J gave up 4 bases and V 2 bases, and 6 bases lay outside the gene matches. Germline-derived CDR1 and CDR2 are SGHVS and FNYEAQ. CDR3 size: 15 residues. This sample is part of a study of cytomegalovirus exposure and HLA in healthy donors. The PCR made use of 60 Vbeta and 13 Jbeta primers. Assay: immunoSEQ multiplex PCR; the TCRdb copy retains only in-frame clones and omits some. The sample includes about 120,000 clones, over 60% seen only once; the top ten take about 2%. Study results and limitations: Productive rates of about 90% or about 30% were seen for most TCR beta V segments in an earlier analysis. Reports credit the classifier with highly specific, highly sensitive diagnosis of cytomegalovirus status. Accurate prediction of most subjects' HLA-A and HLA-B alleles from TCR beta sequences was reported. More clonal expansion characterized HLA-associated TCR beta chains than equally common others in a later analysis.

Sequenced material: PBMCs. The TCR was taken from a man between 18 and 29 years old in good health and CMV-seronegative. V is TRBV7-6 and J is TRBJ2-3, with 7 bases aligning to TRBD1. CDR3 amino acids: CASSLSFQGADTQYF. Here the CDR3 DNA reads TGTGCCAGCAGCTTAAGTTTTCAGGGGGCAGATACGCAGTATTTT.